The text below deals with one T cell receptor beta chain. No cognate antigen has been identified for it. No per-base quality is available; no much larger clone lies one base away. Spanning cysteine to phenylalanine, the CDR3 consists of 12 amino acids. Only the CDR3 portion is preserved as DNA: 36 bases, with reading frame beginning at the first base. V is cut by 6 bases and J by 6 bases, and the space between the germline ends is 12 bases. The germline V gene (reference sequence) yields DFQATT for CDR1 and SNEGSKA for CDR2. Peripheral blood CD8+ and CD4+ T cells from healthy donors, Susac syndrome patients and multiple sclerosis patients were profiled by high-throughput TCR beta sequencing. Recently defined diagnostic criteria for definite or probable disease were met by the Susac syndrome patients. Bulk CD8+ and CD4+ T cells were purified by magnetic negative isolation, whereas CD8+ TEMRA cells were enriched by FACS. Blood was drawn into EDTA tubes, processed within 24 hours, and PBMCs were isolated by density gradient centrifugation. PBMCs intended for TCR sequencing were frozen in liquid nitrogen and were later thawed in a 37 degrees C water bath. The sorted or isolated CD4+, CD8+ and CD8+ TEMRA cells reached a purity of at least 90%.

The sample is drawn from a study of CD8 T cells in Susac syndrome (dated by TCRdb to the late 2010s). Background for the entire study: Among the Susac syndrome patients who were sequenced, clinically active disease was present in over 5 and clinical remission was observed in about eight. At the time of blood withdrawal, Susac syndrome patients were either therapy-naive, taking corticosteroids (with some also receiving IVIg), or on IVIg alone. Clonality of the CD8+ T cell repertoire was compared between more than 9 healthy donors, roughly 14 Susac syndrome patients and 15 multiple sclerosis patients. Repertoire sequencing was used to test whether CD8+ T cell activation and differentiation in Susac syndrome was antigen driven. Beyond this particular receptor, the publication reports: Roughly 15 and five Susac-specific public clones were found in the total CD8+ and CD8+ TEMRA repertoires, respectively. Clonal expansion was seen in Susac syndrome CD8+ repertoires, peaking in CD8+ TEMRA cells and being greater in clinically active patients than in remitting ones. The study acknowledged that relatively few individuals were included in the TCR sequencing and HLA analysis.

RNA was extracted with the RNeasy kit and 0.5 to 1 ug was reverse transcribed using random hexamers. The immunoSEQ multiplex PCR assay, which covers 54 Vbeta and 13 Jbeta segments, was used to amplify TCR beta CDR3 regions. To correct PCR amplification bias, a synthetic template baseline was used for both primer optimization and computational correction. In the paper's pipeline: Reads were assigned to V, D and J genes according to IMGT and analyzed in immunoSEQ Analyzer, with only productive sequences retained. Clonality was calculated as one minus the Shannon entropy normalized by log2 of the number of productive unique sequences. Public and private clones were assessed among the 100 most prevalent clones of each patient and control. Susac-specific clones were defined as absent from healthy and MS cohorts, around 980 published viral clones and other ImmuneACCESS disease sequences. TCRdb applied fastp at Q25 and MiXCR to the public reads, then kept only in-frame beta chains. Each record represents a unique CDR3 protein, reported with the most common genes and DNA among its rows. None of the V and J calls come from the authors' own analysis; TCRdb made them. Counted in this sample were 50,000 to 55,000 distinct CDR3 sequences; around 95% of them appeared once. The leading ten clones occupy approximately 0.8% of the sample.

The sequenced material came from CD8+ T cells from PBMCs. The rearrangement combines TRBV20-1 with TRBJ2-1; the D match is possibly TRBD1 or TRBD2, with 5 bases aligned in each. This receptor was taken from a human donor with Susac syndrome. CDR3 region: CSAGKGLNEQFF. In nucleotide form, the sequence is TGCAGTGCCGGGAAGGGGCTCAATGAGCAGTTCTTC.